This T cell receptor (beta chain) was profiled in a study of blood T cell repertoires in COVID-19. Study summary: Samples representing acute and convalescent COVID-19 were sourced from the United States, Italy and Spain. The cDNA or gDNA used as material had been derived from T cells, B-cell-depleted T cells, or PBMCs.

Per germline, CDR1 SEHNR and CDR2 FQNEAQ (reference sequence). V lost 11 bases and J lost 0, with 14 bases in between. The CDR3 length is 14 residues. Original handling: Reference gene primer amplification gave nucleated cell count estimates. Produced via immunoSEQ multiplex PCR; TCRdb's table is partial and in-frame only. V and J calls and clone size are those listed in that table; D and trimming were worked out from the DNA. The sample lists under 60,000 clones; about 89% were seen once. This chain links TRBV7-9 with TRBJ1-3, with D perhaps matching TRBD1 (6 bases). Sequenced material: peripheral blood. The clonotype comes from a man aged 55 to 70 with acute or convalescent COVID-19. The CDR3 DNA reads TGTGCCGGCCGACAGGCGGTCTCTGGAAACACCATATATTTT. Its translation: CAGRQAVSGNTIYF.